This TCR beta chain came from a study of human T cells and chemical hapten exposure. Overall study: Upper-back patches of 0.01% DPC were read at 6 days.

Unique molecular identifiers were linked by the library to individual cDNA molecules. TCRdb passed the RACE reads through MiXCR, listing each CDR3 protein once. The sample comprises about 120,000 distinct CDR3 sequences, roughly 14% of which are singletons, and roughly 2.8% rests with the top ten. This CDR3 has 17 amino acids. After removal of 5 bases from V and 2 bases from J, the junction contained 17 bases not matched to a gene. The germline CDR1 and CDR2 sequences are DFQATT and SNEGSKA (reference sequence). The time point here: pre-sensitization, week 0. Treatment described: therapeutic diphenylcyclopropenone sensitization with weekly scalp DPC. Patch tests were applied only after blood draws.

The input for sequencing was whole blood, taken in connection with sensitization to the hapten diphenylcyclopropenone (DPC). This sequence originates from a woman in her late teens or twenties with alopecia areata. Some clones in this sample may be carry-over from other donors' samples. V is TRBV20-1 and J is TRBJ2-7, with 8 positions matching TRBD2. This CDR3 is CSARYHLSGDLPYEQYF. The CDR3 DNA sequence: TGCAGTGCTCGATACCATCTTAGCGGGGATCTCCCCTACGAGCAGTACTTC.